Listed here are 8 T cell receptor beta chains from one sample, sequenced in a study of CD8+CD57+ T cells in acquired aplastic anemia. The study profiled TCR beta VDJ and CDR3 using genomic DNA as template. MiXCR was run by TCRdb on the reads, yielding one entry per CDR3 protein. The table lists a few hundred thousand distinct CDR3 sequences, around 30% of them singletons, with approximately 0.82% in the top ten. Patients chosen for sequencing had shown CD8+CD57+ cell expansion by flow cytometry. Specimen: sorted CD4+, CD8+, or CD8+CD57+ T cells (not recorded which) from PBMCs. These receptors originate from a human donor with aplastic anemia.

This chain links TRBV10-3 with TRBJ1-1; no reliable D call. V was clipped by 0 bases and J by 7 bases, with 12 bases between them. Germline lookup yields CDR1 ENHRY and CDR2 SYGVKD. The CDR3 loop spans 14 amino acids. Here the CDR3 DNA reads TGTGCCATCAGTGAGTCTTCGGATGTCATTGAAGCTTTCTTT. It translates to CAISESSDVIEAFF.

This clonotype has a count of ten or more. V gene TRBV19 combines with J gene TRBJ2-7; D is undetermined. The V gene lost 10 bases and the J gene lost 6 bases, with 22 bases spanning the gap. Germline V CDR1 and CDR2: LNHDA, SQIVND (reference sequence). This CDR3 contains 14 residues. CDR3 sequence (DNA): TGTGCCACTCGGCCCCAGGACCCCGGCCGCGAGCAGTACTTC. This translates into CATRPQDPGREQYF.

This clonotype was observed a few times. This chain joins TRBV7-2 and TRBJ2-1, with TRBD2 identical over 11 bases. Germline-derived CDR1 and CDR2 are SGHTA and FQGNSA. The CDR3 sequence is 17 residues long. Trimming took 0 bases from V and 9 from J; bases not matched to a gene: 10. CDR3 in amino acids: CASSLAEFLAGGGEQFF. CDR3 sequence (DNA): TGTGCCAGCAGCTTAGCGGAGTTTCTAGCGGGAGGCGGTGAGCAGTTCTTC.

The chain couples TRBV20-1 to TRBJ2-3; TRBD2 is a possible D gene (6 bases). Trimming took 1 base from V and 3 from J, leaving 11 bases between them. The CDR3 totals 14 residues. Germline CDR1 reads DFQATT; CDR2 reads SNEGSKA (reference sequence). As DNA, the CDR3 is TGCAGTGCTAGAGTTACGGGAGTTACAGATACGCAGTATTTT. It is translated as CSARVTGVTDTQYF.

V and J are TRBV11-2 and TRBJ2-3; 8 nucleotides line up with TRBD2. V trimming: 6 bases; J trimming: 5 bases; junction bases outside the gene matches: 13. The CDR3 spans 16 residues. Per germline, CDR1 SGHAT and CDR2 FQNNGV. The CDR3 DNA reads TGTGCCAGCAGTCCCGGGACTAGTAGGCGGGAAGATACGCAGTATTTT. Translation gives CASSPGTSRREDTQYF.

This clonotype was seen many times. J is TRBJ1-2 and V is TRBV2; D not certain. The V end lost 3 bases, the J end lost 5 bases, and 10 bases lay between the germline ends. The germline CDR1 and CDR2 sequences are SNHLY and FYNNEI. The CDR3 has 13 amino acids. This CDR3 reads CASSDGRNYGYTF. CDR3 nucleotide sequence: TGTGCCAGCAGTGACGGGCGGAATTATGGCTACACCTTC.

The chain carries TRBV3-1 and TRBJ1-5; TRBD1 is a possible D gene (5 bases). V lost 3 bases to trimming and J lost 4 bases, with 13 bases between them. Germline-derived CDR1 and CDR2 are LGHDT and YNNKEL (reference sequence). The CDR3 is 15 residues long. CDR3 protein: CASSQGTPINQPQHF. DNA of the CDR3: TGTGCCAGCAGCCAGGGGACCCCGATTAATCAGCCCCAGCATTTT.

This clonotype was recorded at least ten times. The rearrangement uses TRBV9 and TRBJ2-5; no firm D call. CDR3 length equals 15 residues. Germline CDR1 reads SGDLS; CDR2 reads YYNGEE. V was pared by 4 bases and J by 5 bases, with 18 bases between. CDR3 residues: CASSPRAKFEETQYF. CDR3 nucleotides: TGTGCCAGCAGCCCCCGGGCAAAGTTTGAGGAGACCCAGTACTTC.